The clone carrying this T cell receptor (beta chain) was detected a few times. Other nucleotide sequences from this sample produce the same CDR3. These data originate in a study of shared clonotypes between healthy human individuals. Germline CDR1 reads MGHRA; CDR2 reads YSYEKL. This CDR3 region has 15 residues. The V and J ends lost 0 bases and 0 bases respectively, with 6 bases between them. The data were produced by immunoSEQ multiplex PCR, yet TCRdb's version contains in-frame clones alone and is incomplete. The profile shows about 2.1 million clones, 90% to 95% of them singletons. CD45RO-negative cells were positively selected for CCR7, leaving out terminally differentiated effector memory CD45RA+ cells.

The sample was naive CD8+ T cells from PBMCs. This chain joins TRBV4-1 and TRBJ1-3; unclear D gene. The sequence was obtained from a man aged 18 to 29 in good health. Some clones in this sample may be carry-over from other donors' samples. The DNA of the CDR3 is TGCGCCAGCAGCCAAGATCCCAGCTCTGGAAACACCATATATTTT. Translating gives CASSQDPSSGNTIYF.